Below, 25 T cell receptor beta chains from the same sample are listed, as sequenced in a study of OX40 agonist ivuxolimab in advanced cancers. Generated by immunoSEQ multiplex PCR, the TCRdb table keeps only in-frame clones and is missing some. The sample contains tens of thousands of clones, roughly 91% of which appear only once. This material consisted of CD4+ or CD8+ T cells sorted from blood, taken in a trial of the OX40 agonist ivuxolimab. Receptors originate from an adult with an advanced solid tumor such as melanoma, head and neck, liver or kidney cancer.

This chain connects TRBV27 to TRBJ2-7; a possible D gene is TRBD2 (6 bases). CDR1 MNHEY and CDR2 SMNVEV come from the germline V gene (reference sequence). This CDR3 has 11 residues. V was clipped by 6 bases and J by 6 bases, with 9 bases between them. The DNA for the CDR3 is TGTGCCAGCAGATTGGGGGGCGAGCAGTACTTC. Translating it yields CASRLGGEQYF.

This chain's CDR3 is CASSYSKYTRGGELFF. The CDR3 region has the DNA TGTGCCAGCAGTTACTCGAAATACACCAGAGGCGGGGAGCTGTTTTTT. V is TRBV6-5 and J is TRBJ2-2; D is uncertain. V lost 0 bases to trimming and J lost 7 bases, with 15 bases between them. Germline CDR1 MNHEY, CDR2 SVGAGI. This CDR3 is 16 amino acids long.

The CDR3 DNA follows: TGTGCCAGCAGCCCCGGGACGGATTCCTACGAGCAGTACTTC. This codes for CASSPGTDSYEQYF. V usage is TRBV7-9 and J usage is TRBJ2-7; D could derive from TRBD1 or TRBD2 (5 bases each). CDR1 and CDR2 (germline): SEHNR, FQNEAQ (reference sequence). CDR3 length: 14 residues. Trimming pared 5 bases from V and 1 base from J, leaving 12 bases between.

A few counts support this clone. Other DNA sequences in the sample encode the same CDR3. The chain carries TRBV5-1 and TRBJ1-1; D unclear. The V gene's germline CDR1 is SGHRS and CDR2 YFSETQ. V gave up 1 base and J gave up 2 bases, with 3 bases separating them. CDR3 length equals 12 residues. Here the CDR3 reads CASSLTNTEAFF. CDR3 in DNA: TGCGCCAGCAGCTTGACTAACACTGAAGCTTTCTTT.

The chain employs TRBV28 and TRBJ2-5; 11 positions match TRBD2. The V gene end was trimmed by 1 base and the J gene end by 4 bases; junction bases not matched to a gene: 5. CDR1 and CDR2 from the germline V gene are MDHEN and SYDVKM. CDR3 length: 16 residues. The CDR3 spells CASSLYRLAGGETQYF. CDR3 bases: TGTGCCAGCAGTTTATATCGCCTAGCGGGAGGAGAGACCCAGTACTTC.

The chain has TRBV2 and TRBJ2-5; D is possibly TRBD1 (5 bases). CDR1 is SNHLY and CDR2 is FYNNEI in the germline V gene. V gave up 5 bases and J gave up 2 bases, with 12 bases separating them. This CDR3 comprises 14 residues. CDR3 DNA sequence: TGTGCCAGCAGTCTCACAGGTGAACAAGAGACCCAGTACTTC. This sequence encodes CASSLTGEQETQYF.

CDR3 loop: CASSYISGGSQETQYF. The CDR3 coding sequence is TGTGCCAGCAGTTACATTTCCGGCGGGAGTCAAGAGACCCAGTACTTC. This sequence joins TRBV6-5 and TRBJ2-5; TRBD2 matches 7 bases. Per the germline V gene, CDR1 is MNHEY and CDR2 is SVGAGI. Unmatched junction bases numbered 8, after V lost 2 bases and J lost 2 bases. The CDR3 sequence is 16 residues long.

The chain combines TRBV7-8 with TRBJ1-1; possible D gene TRBD1, 6 bases. Germline assignment: CDR1 SGHVS and CDR2 FQNEAQ. Trimming took off 1 base at V and 4 bases at J, with 10 bases between the two ends. The CDR3 runs to 14 residues. In nucleotides, the CDR3 is TGTGCCAGCAGCTTAGAGGGGGGGCCCACTGAAGCTTTCTTT. This codes for CASSLEGGPTEAFF.

In this sample, this clone turned up once. The rearrangement links TRBV13 to TRBJ2-7, with D unclear. Germline CDR1 is PRHDT and CDR2 is FYEKMQ (reference sequence). Between the trimmed V and J ends, which lost 5 bases and 2 bases, there was a span of 13 bases. This CDR3 is built from 14 residues. CDR3 nucleotide sequence: TGTGCCAGCAGCCCCACAATTTTTCCCTACGAGCAGTACTTC. Protein sequence: CASSPTIFPYEQYF.

The chain links TRBV29-1 to TRBJ2-7; D may match TRBD1 or TRBD2 (7 bases each). Germline V gene lookup returns CDR1 SQVTM and CDR2 ANQGSEA. With 0 bases removed from V and 3 bases from J, the gap between germline ends came to 15 bases. CDR3 length: 15 residues. The CDR3 sequence: CSVEDDREGFYEQYF. The CDR3 region has the DNA TGCAGCGTTGAAGATGACAGGGAGGGATTCTACGAGCAGTACTTC.

This chain links TRBV5-3 with TRBJ1-2; 7 bases match TRBD1. TRBV5-3 is an ORF, and what it does is uncertain. This CDR3 has 15 amino acids. J lost 4 bases, V lost 4 bases, and 10 bases had no gene match. The CDR3 loop reads CARSRQGGPCYGYTF. The CDR3 bases are TGTGCCAGAAGCAGGCAGGGGGGGCCCTGCTATGGCTACACCTTC.

V gene TRBV27 combines with J gene TRBJ2-2; D unresolved. Germline values: CDR1 MNHEY, CDR2 SMNVEV (reference sequence). CDR3 length: 11 residues. Trimming pared 7 bases from V and 3 bases from J, leaving 3 bases between. The CDR3 protein is CASTDTGELFF. The CDR3 DNA is TGTGCCAGCACGGACACCGGGGAGCTGTTTTTT.

V gene TRBV15 combines with J gene TRBJ1-2; 7 bases line up with TRBD1. The CDR3 spans 15 residues. The J segment lost 2 bases and the V segment lost 2 bases, leaving 5 bases of the junction unmatched. Germline assignment: CDR1 LNHNV and CDR2 YYDKDF (reference sequence). The CDR3 spells CATSRTTGQNYGYTF. The DNA of the CDR3 is TGTGCCACCAGCAGAACGACGGGACAGAACTATGGCTACACCTTC.

This chain uses TRBV11-2 with TRBJ1-5; a weak D match, TRBD1 (5 bases). The CDR3 contains 15 residues. V was shortened by 1 base and J by 2 bases, with 9 bases between the two germline ends. Germline V gene data show CDR1 as SGHAT and CDR2 as FQNNGV. CDR3 amino acids: CASSLGGRGNQPQHF. The CDR3 DNA reads TGTGCCAGCAGCTTAGGGGGGAGGGGCAATCAGCCCCAGCATTTT.

This sequence joins TRBV5-6 and TRBJ1-5; TRBD1 is a possible D gene (5 bases). V gave up 0 bases and J gave up 2 bases, with 15 bases separating them. This CDR3 comprises 17 residues. In germline, CDR1 is SGHDT, CDR2 YYEEEE. CDR3 sequence: CASSLAGAYSGNQPQHF. DNA of the CDR3: TGTGCCAGCAGCTTGGCCGGGGCGTATTCGGGCAATCAGCCCCAGCATTTT.

V and J are TRBV27 and TRBJ1-4; no clear D. Germline V gives CDR1 MNHEY, CDR2 SMNVEV (reference sequence). This CDR3 has 15 residues. Trimming took off 7 bases at V and 1 base at J, with 13 bases between the two ends. The CDR3, as DNA: TGTGCCAGCACCTCCTTGCCCCTAACTAATGAAAAACTGTTTTTT. Translated, it gives CASTSLPLTNEKLFF.

This chain uses TRBV7-6 with TRBJ2-1; 7 bases map to TRBD2. Germline values: CDR1 SGHVS, CDR2 FNYEAQ. The CDR3 is 15 residues long. V shed 0 bases and J 10 bases; nucleotides not matched to a gene: 9. The CDR3 reads CASSLAGLIIGEQFF. The CDR3 DNA is TGTGCCAGCAGCTTAGCGGGACTAATTATTGGGGAGCAGTTCTTC.

The rearrangement uses TRBV7-8 and TRBJ2-2; D remains ambiguous. The CDR3 sequence is 14 residues long. The V end lost 9 bases, the J end lost 5 bases, and 16 bases lay between the germline ends. CDR1 and CDR2 (germline): SGHVS, FQNEAQ. The DNA of the CDR3 is TGTGCCAGTTTTAGTCCCAGACATACCGGGGAGCTGTTTTTT. Translated: CASFSPRHTGELFF. The whole variable domain, filled in from reference TRBV7-8 and TRBJ2-2, reads GAGVSQSPRYKVAKRGQDVALRCDPISGHVSLFWYQQALGQGPEFLTYFQNEAQLDKSGLPSDRFFAERPEGSVSTLKIQRTQQEDSAVYLCASFSPRHTGELFFGEGSRLTVL.

The V gene is TRBV19, the J gene TRBJ1-5; weak D call: TRBD1 (5 bases). Germline V gene data show CDR1 as LNHDA and CDR2 as SQIVND (reference sequence). This CDR3 is 15 amino acids long. The V and J ends lost 0 bases and 4 bases respectively, with 10 bases between them. The CDR3 sequence: CASSIDLTENQPQHF. The CDR3 DNA follows: TGTGCCAGTAGTATAGATCTGACAGAGAATCAGCCCCAGCATTTT.

The gene calls are TRBV13 and TRBJ2-7; D not certain. V was trimmed by 2 bases and J by 4 bases, leaving 15 bases between them. The CDR3 length is 15 residues. Germline values: CDR1 PRHDT, CDR2 FYEKMQ (reference sequence). The CDR3 loop reads CASSLRSVYSYEQYF. The CDR3 DNA reads as TGTGCCAGCAGCTTAAGGTCGGTTTACTCTTACGAGCAGTACTTC.

The chain links TRBV4-1 to TRBJ2-7; the D is unclear. V was cut by 0 bases and J by 3 bases, with 3 bases left in between. CDR3 size: 12 residues. The germline V gene has CDR1 MGHRA and CDR2 YSYEKL. CDR3 region: CASSQDFYEQYF. The CDR3 nucleotides read TGCGCCAGCAGCCAAGACTTCTACGAGCAGTACTTC.

In this sample, this clone turned up a few times. The chain employs TRBV27 and TRBJ1-5; D remains ambiguous. Trimming removed 6 bases from V and 0 bases from J, with 12 bases in between. The CDR3 extends over 15 amino acids. Germline CDR1 MNHEY, CDR2 SMNVEV (reference sequence). The CDR3 DNA is TGTGCCAGCAGCAGCTCCATGAATAGCAATCAGCCCCAGCATTTT. Its protein product is CASSSSMNSNQPQHF.

V and J are TRBV5-6 and TRBJ2-7; 9 bases match TRBD1. Per germline, CDR1 SGHDT and CDR2 YYEEEE. This CDR3 comprises 14 residues. Trimming at V came to 2 bases and at J to 6 bases, leaving 6 bases not matched to a gene. CDR3 region: CASSFGQGRGEQYF. CDR3 in DNA: TGTGCCAGCAGCTTCGGACAGGGGAGGGGCGAGCAGTACTTC. The full variable domain, its missing parts supplied by reference TRBV5-6 and TRBJ2-7, is DAGVTQSPTHLIKTRGQQVTLRCSPKSGHDTVSWYQQALGQGPQFIFQYYEEEERQRGNFPDRFSGHQFPNYSSELNVNALLLGDSALYLCASSFGQGRGEQYFGPGTRLTVT.

The rearrangement joins TRBV7-2 to TRBJ1-2, with unresolved D. Germline V gene sequence: CDR1 SGHTA, CDR2 FQGNSA. Between the trimmed V and J ends, which lost 2 bases and 7 bases, there was a span of 17 bases. This CDR3 has 15 residues. In nucleotides, the CDR3 is TGTGCCAGCAGCTTACAGGAGTGGTCGGCGGGTGGCTACACCTTC. This gives the protein CASSLQEWSAGGYTF.

The chain carries TRBV4-1 and TRBJ2-7; 7 nucleotides align to TRBD1. CDR1 and CDR2 (germline): MGHRA, YSYEKL. The CDR3 extends over 13 amino acids. Unmatched junction bases numbered 3, after V lost 4 bases and J lost 3 bases. CDR3 sequence: CASSLSGGYEQYF. The CDR3 DNA follows: TGCGCCAGCAGCCTGTCAGGGGGCTACGAGCAGTACTTC.